The 18 T cell receptor beta chains presented below share a single source sample, sequenced in a study of blood T cells in healthy people across ages (dated by TCRdb to 2015 to 2017). Library prep was done by 5' RACE. Sequencing instrument: Illumina HiSeq 2500. A second PCR of about 7 to 12 cycles was run with a J-beta primer mix and a sample-barcoded 5' primer. TCRdb itself trimmed the public reads at Q25 with fastp, ran MiXCR and retained productive beta chains. Merged by CDR3 protein, the rows form single entries marked with the most common genes and DNA. The sample table contains some 1.7 million distinct CDR3 sequences; only one count was recorded for 28% of them. Jointly, the top ten make up over 7% of the sample. The sample consisted of blood. The source of these receptors is a young woman in good health.

The CDR3 protein is CASDQKLNYGYTF. The CDR3 region has the DNA TGTGCCAGCGATCAGAAACTTAACTATGGCTACACCTTC. The chain links TRBV6-1 to TRBJ1-2; D remains ambiguous. The V end lost 8 bases, the J end lost 1 base, and 11 bases lay between the germline ends. The CDR3 is 13 amino acids. Germline V gene data show CDR1 as MNHNS and CDR2 as SASEGT.

The table lists this clonotype with a count of one. A read error may be the cause here, since a much bigger clone is one base away. V is TRBV11-2 and J is TRBJ2-1; the D gene is possibly TRBD1 (5 bases). CDR3 length equals 14 residues. CDR1 SGHAT and CDR2 FQNNGV come from the germline V gene. The CDR3 sequence is CANSKITGSNEQFF. The CDR3 nucleotides read TGTGCCAACAGCAAAATCACAGGTTCTAATGAGCAGTTCTTC.

This rearrangement joins TRBV6-1 to TRBJ1-5; D not resolved. The CDR3 has 14 amino acids. The V end was cut by 6 bases, the J end by 9 bases, with 18 bases between. Germline CDR1 reads MNHNS; CDR2 reads SASEGT. CDR3 residues: CASRLRAPVGPQHF. The CDR3 DNA reads TGTGCCAGCAGACTCCGGGCCCCGGTCGGGCCCCAGCATTTT.

This clonotype was seen many times. The rearrangement uses TRBV20-1 and TRBJ1-5; D is undetermined. CDR3 length equals 13 residues. V was clipped by 1 base and J by 4 bases, with 8 bases between them. Germline CDR1 and CDR2: DFQATT and SNEGSKA (reference sequence). The CDR3, as DNA: TGCAGTGCTAGAGTCGACCCGAATCAGCCCCAGCATTTT. Its protein is CSARVDPNQPQHF.

This clonotype was seen only a few times. This rearrangement joins TRBV29-1 to TRBJ2-5; 12 bases line up with TRBD2. Germline V gene data show CDR1 as SQVTM and CDR2 as ANQGSEA. The CDR3 is 14 residues long. The junction had 7 bases not matched to a gene; V was cut back by 6 bases and J by 5 bases. CDR3 bases: TGCAGCGTCAAGCCAGGACTAGCGGGGGAGACCCAGTACTTC. Translated: CSVKPGLAGETQYF.

This chain uses TRBV7-2 with TRBJ1-6, with D possibly matching TRBD1 (5 bases). Germline CDR1 is SGHTA and CDR2 is FQGNSA. The V end was cut by 4 bases, the J end by 14 bases, with 12 bases between. The CDR3 is made up of 12 amino acids. The CDR3 loop reads CASSSRGEALHF. DNA of the CDR3: TGTGCCAGCAGCTCCCGGGGGGAAGCCCTCCACTTT.

This clonotype was seen only a few times. CDR3 region: CASSPRGSSQYF. The CDR3 nucleotides are TGTGCCAGCAGTCCACGGGGGTCGTCCCAGTACTTC. This chain joins TRBV7-2 and TRBJ2-5; tentative D call: TRBD2 (6 bases). CDR1 is SGHTA and CDR2 is FQGNSA in the germline V gene. The CDR3 is made up of 12 amino acids. V was cut by 6 bases and J by 9 bases, with 14 bases left in between.

This clonotype was picked up a small number of times. The rearrangement links TRBV12-5 to TRBJ1-1; a weak D match, TRBD1 (5 bases). CDR3 length: 15 residues. The V end lost 1 base, the J end lost 2 bases, and 11 bases lay between the germline ends. CDR1 LGHNT and CDR2 FRNRAP come from the germline V gene. CDR3 nucleotide sequence: TGTGCTAGTGGTTTGGGTCCGGGGGGAAACACTGAAGCTTTCTTT. Translation: CASGLGPGGNTEAFF.

This sequence joins TRBV12-3 or TRBV12-4 and TRBJ2-5; 8 bases are shared with TRBD2. CDR3 length: 12 amino acids. V lost 3 bases to trimming and J lost 13 bases; unmatched junction nucleotides: 7. The CDR3 DNA reads as TGTGCCAGCAGTTTTGCCGGGAGGGTGGCGTACTTC. Translation: CASSFAGRVAYF.

In this sample, this clonotype turned up a few times. V and J are TRBV14 and TRBJ2-1, with 9 bases aligning to TRBD1. The CDR3 contains 11 residues. V shed 5 bases and J 14 bases; nucleotides not matched to a gene: 4. Germline V CDR1 and CDR2: SGHDN, FVKESK. Here the CDR3 reads CASSSGQGKFF. The CDR3 coding sequence is TGTGCCAGCAGCTCCGGACAGGGGAAGTTCTTC.

This clonotype was recorded a few times. The chain combines TRBV5-1 with TRBJ1-4, with D tentatively TRBD1 (6 bases). Per the germline V gene, CDR1 is SGHRS and CDR2 is YFSETQ. With 0 bases removed from V and 7 bases from J, the gap between germline ends came to 16 bases. The CDR3 covers 16 residues. The CDR3: CASSLAGGANSEKLFF. Written as DNA, the CDR3 is TGCGCCAGCAGCTTGGCCGGGGGGGCGAACTCTGAAAAACTGTTTTTT.

This clonotype was found many times. The chain employs TRBV5-1 and TRBJ2-1; the D gene is possibly TRBD2 (6 bases). Germline V gene lookup returns CDR1 SGHRS and CDR2 YFSETQ. The ends were cut back, 0 bases at V and 0 bases at J, with 7 bases in the middle. The CDR3 runs 15 residues. The CDR3 here is CASSLELASYNEQFF. DNA of the CDR3: TGCGCCAGCAGCTTGGAACTAGCCTCCTACAATGAGCAGTTCTTC.

A remark on this clonotype: The junction and the germline gene differ at one end; a read error may be behind it. This chain uses TRBV9 with TRBJ2-3; D is ambiguous. Germline-derived CDR1 and CDR2 are SGDLS and YYNGEE. This CDR3 has 14 amino acids. The CDR3 bases are TGTGCCGGCAGCCTCCGTTCCAGTGGGGATACGCAGTATTTT. Encoded protein: CAGSLRSSGDTQYF.

This clonotype was seen repeatedly, ten times or more. The V gene is TRBV12-5, the J gene TRBJ1-5; maybe TRBD1 (5 bases). V shed 6 bases and J shed 7 bases, with 19 bases lying between them. The germline gives CDR1 LGHNT, CDR2 FRNRAP. The CDR3 is 15 amino acids. In DNA form, the CDR3 reads TGTGCTAGTGGCCCCTCCCCCAGCGGGGGACAGCCCCAGCATTTT. Translating gives CASGPSPSGGQPQHF.

The J gene is TRBJ2-2, the V gene TRBV6-5; 7 bases are shared with TRBD1. V lost 2 bases to trimming and J lost 2 bases; unmatched junction nucleotides: 2. Germline CDR1 reads MNHEY; CDR2 reads SVGAGI. The CDR3 totals 15 residues. The CDR3 here is CASSYRDSNTGELFF. The CDR3 bases are TGTGCCAGCAGTTACCGGGACAGCAACACCGGGGAGCTGTTTTTT.

This chain uses TRBV6-2 or TRBV6-3 with TRBJ2-7; the match to TRBD2 covers 11 bases. The CDR3 totals 12 residues. Germline V gene data show CDR1 as MNHEY and CDR2 as SVGEGT. Trimming took 10 bases from V and 3 from J; bases not matched to a gene: 2. The DNA for the CDR3 is TGTGCCACGGGACTAGCGGACTACGAGCAGTACTTC. Translated, it gives CATGLADYEQYF.

Of note for this clonotype: A junction end diverges from the germline sequence, so it may reflect a read error. This rearrangement joins TRBV28 to TRBJ2-7, with TRBD1 matching over 8 bases. The CDR3 contains 10 residues. Germline V gives CDR1 MDHEN, CDR2 SYDVKM. CDR3 bases: TGTGCCAGCGAAGGGGACAGGCCGGAGTTC. It translates to CASEGDRPEF.

This chain joins TRBV2 and TRBJ2-4; D gene ambiguous. V dropped 1 base and J dropped 13 bases, with 8 bases sitting between them. Germline CDR1 reads SNHLY; CDR2 reads FYNNEI. This CDR3 is built from 11 residues. The CDR3: CASSEVALQYF. The DNA of the CDR3 is TGTGCCAGCAGTGAAGTGGCATTACAGTACTTC.